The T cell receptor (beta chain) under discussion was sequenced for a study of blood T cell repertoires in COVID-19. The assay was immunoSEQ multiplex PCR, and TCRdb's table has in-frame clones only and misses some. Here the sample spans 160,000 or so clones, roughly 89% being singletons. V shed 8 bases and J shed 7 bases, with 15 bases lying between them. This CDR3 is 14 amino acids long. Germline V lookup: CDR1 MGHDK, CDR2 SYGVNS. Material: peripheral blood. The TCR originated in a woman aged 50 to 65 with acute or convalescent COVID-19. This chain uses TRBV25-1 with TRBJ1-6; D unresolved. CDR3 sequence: CASSRGGTNSPLHF. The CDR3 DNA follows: TGTGCCAGCTCCCGGGGAGGCACCAATTCACCCCTCCACTTT.